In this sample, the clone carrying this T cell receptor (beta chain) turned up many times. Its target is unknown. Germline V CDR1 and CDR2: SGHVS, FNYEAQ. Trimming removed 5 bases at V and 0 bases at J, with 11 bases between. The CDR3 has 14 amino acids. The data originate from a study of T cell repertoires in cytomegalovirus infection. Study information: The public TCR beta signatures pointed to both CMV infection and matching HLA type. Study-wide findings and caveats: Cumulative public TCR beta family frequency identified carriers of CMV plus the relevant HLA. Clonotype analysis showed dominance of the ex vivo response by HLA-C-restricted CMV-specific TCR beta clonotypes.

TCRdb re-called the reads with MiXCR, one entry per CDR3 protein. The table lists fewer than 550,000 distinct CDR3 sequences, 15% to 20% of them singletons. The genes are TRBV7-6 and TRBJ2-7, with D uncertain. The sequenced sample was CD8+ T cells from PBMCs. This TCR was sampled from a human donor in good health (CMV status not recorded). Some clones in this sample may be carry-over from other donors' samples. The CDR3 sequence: CASSPRTGSYEQYF. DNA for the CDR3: TGTGCCAGCAGCCCTAGGACGGGCTCCTACGAGCAGTACTTC.